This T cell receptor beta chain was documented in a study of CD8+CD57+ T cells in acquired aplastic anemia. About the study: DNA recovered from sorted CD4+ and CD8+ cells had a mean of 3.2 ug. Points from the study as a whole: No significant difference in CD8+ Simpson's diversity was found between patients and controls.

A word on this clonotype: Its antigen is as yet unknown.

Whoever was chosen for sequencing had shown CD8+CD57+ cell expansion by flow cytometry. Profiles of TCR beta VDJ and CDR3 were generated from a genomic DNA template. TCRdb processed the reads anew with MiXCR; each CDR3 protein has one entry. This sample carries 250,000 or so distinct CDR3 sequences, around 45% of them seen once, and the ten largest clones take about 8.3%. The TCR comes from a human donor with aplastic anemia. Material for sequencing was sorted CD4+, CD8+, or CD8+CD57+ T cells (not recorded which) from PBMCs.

The CDR3 region is CASSLESRGNTEAFF. The CDR3 nucleotides are TGTGCCAGCAGTCTCGAATCCCGGGGGAACACTGAAGCTTTCTTT. The chain links TRBV12-3 or TRBV12-4 to TRBJ1-1, with D uncertain. CDR3 length: 15 amino acids. Trimming left V 5 bases short and J 1 base short, with 14 bases between.